This T cell receptor beta chain appears in the sequencing data of a study of cytomegalovirus exposure and HLA in healthy donors (dated by TCRdb to 2017 to 2019). Some background on the complete study: An earlier analysis of 587 of the donors reported more than 250 Gb of sequence data and some 100 million unique TCR beta sequences from around 200 million T cells. Of the approximately 400 genotyped donors, 81% were placed in the genetic ancestry cluster associated with self-reported Caucasian donors. A few DR-DQ haplotypes were treated as single units for association and clustering because of strong linkage in the cohort. The study was designed to test whether signatures of past pathogen exposure could be identified by cataloging public T cell receptors. Donor age, sex, ethnicity and CMV serostatus were collected together with the repertoire data. In addition to the first cohort of around 670 subjects, a separate validation cohort of approximately 110 different subjects was used. The study profiled the T cell repertoires of under 700 subjects by immunosequencing and related them to cytomegalovirus serostatus. Class I and class II HLA loci were covered by the typing at four-digit resolution. Among roughly 370 genotyped donors of the cohort, an average of 235,054 unique TCR beta nucleotide sequences were sequenced per donor, roughly 20% of them non-productive. Typing coverage differed by locus: A, B, C, DRB1 and DQB1 were typed in about 620-630 donors, DQA1 in approximately 520, DPA1 in 600 to 610, and DPB1 in roughly 450. Rather than drawing on any new phenotypic data, the later analysis identified candidate immune exposures from TCR beta sequences and the way those sequences occurred across donors. To predict cytomegalovirus infection status, the study combined high-throughput TCR immunosequencing, statistical association of individual TCRs with disease status, and machine learning. Every repertoire in the discovery cohort had been generated on one and the same sequencing platform. A later genetic analysis used genome-wide SNP genotypes for about three fifths of the 666 donors, treating that subset as a discovery cohort. An earlier analysis of 587 of the donors used high-throughput TCR beta sequencing to judge whether each TCR beta V gene segment behaved as functional or pseudogenic. Approximately 300 gigabases of sequencing data and approximately 84 million unique TCR sequences were included in an early release covering 550 to 650 HLA-typed donors. A later analysis re-examined previously published TCR beta repertoires from just over 650 donors and added high-resolution HLA genotyping to investigate patterns of TCR occurrence.

The library was prepared using the immunoSEQ multiplex PCR assay. For the multiplex PCR, a mixture combining 60 forward primers for TCR Vbeta segments and 13 reverse primers for TCR Jbeta segments was used. A multiplex PCR assay on genomic DNA amplified the CDR3 region of rearranged TCR beta genes. On the Illumina HiSeq System, the amplified TCR beta libraries were sequenced as 87-base-pair reads. The authors' analysis ran thus. In a later analysis, some 80 million unique TCR beta chains were counted across the roughly 610 repertoires, and about 9.9 million of these chains were shared by at least two donors. To remove PCR and sequencing errors, raw reads were error-corrected and collapsed into unique sequences using a nearest-neighbor algorithm that merged closely related sequences. V, D and J gene segments were assigned by aligning CDR3 sequences to IMGT reference sequences. For a sequence to be retained, at least a six-nucleotide match to both a V gene segment and a J gene segment was required. A rearrangement counted as productive if the CDR3 had no stop codons and remained in frame with V and J, and every other rearrangement counted as non-productive. CDR3 was defined by IMGT convention, running from the second conserved V-encoded cysteine to the conserved J-encoded phenylalanine. Sequences without an unambiguous match to a single V gene segment were excluded from the earlier analysis of 500 to 700 of the donors. An earlier analysis of 500 to 600 of the donors classified V segments as functional when productive rearrangements were above 56.7% and as segregating when the standard deviation between donors was above 5%. To diagnose cytomegalovirus status from the catalog of TCR beta chain sequences, a statistical classification framework was built. In a later analysis, TCR nucleotide sequences were compared against IMGT/GENE-DB human TR gene sequences so that V and J genes could be assigned. In a later analysis, CDR3 sequences and most-parsimonious VDJ recombination scenarios were assigned using the TCRdist pipeline. In a later analysis, each TCR beta chain was defined by its CDR3 amino acid sequence together with its V-gene family, and reads without a unique V-gene family were excluded. To address suspected cross-contamination and a sequencing artifact, a later analysis removed approximately 590 highly shared, low-generation-probability nucleotide sequences. For each public chain, a later analysis derived a clonal expansion index from normalized ranks of inferred template counts within each repertoire. In a later analysis, generation probabilities were computed with a VDJ recombination model fitted to out-of-frame rearrangements, and the resulting probabilities were checked against IGoR. Hypergeometric tests were used in a later analysis to score TCR-TCR, TCR-HLA and TCR-CMV co-occurrence, with a repertoire-size bias correction applied to the TCR pairs. A later analysis estimated false discovery rates by permuting HLA or CMV assignments 20 times. In a later analysis, co-occurring TCRs were grouped with DBSCAN, and TCRdist sequence similarity was added when clustering was performed within HLA-allele-positive subsets. Co-occurrence clustering excluded repertoires with fewer than 30,000 or more than 120,000 public chains, plus five with anomalous nucleotide sharing. The immuneACCESS repertoire file appears here via TCRdb, limited to in-frame rearrangements. These files lack a portion of the clones; in checked studies, under half of the deficit traces to unresolved V genes, and the cause of the others is not known. The V and J calls and clone size come from that table; D and trimming were worked out from the DNA. This sample comprises 160,000 or so clones, roughly 81% of them detected only once. Of the sample, 4.9% is held by the ten largest clones.

About this clone: Its antigen specificity is not known. Base qualities are missing; no much larger clone stands one base away.

Clipping removes 1 base from V and 1 base from J, with 4 as the unmatched junction base count. Including cysteine and phenylalanine, the CDR3 has 17 amino acids. CDR3 DNA is the only sequence kept; it has 51 bases, read in frame from the first base. CDR1 SGHRS and CDR2 YFSETQ were looked up in the germline V gene. The cohort was made up of several hundred healthy bone marrow donors. At the time of sampling, every cohort member was nominally healthy, though immune exposures that went unrecorded were likely present. The donor tested CMV seropositive, placing the donor among the 290 or so seropositive members of the cohort. A peripheral blood sample was provided by each donor, and peripheral blood mononuclear cells were used for TCR beta sequencing. The Qiagen DNeasy Blood Extraction Kit was used to extract genomic DNA from the blood cell samples. Study-wide findings and limitations: In both the original and validation cohorts, the classifier was reported to diagnose cytomegalovirus status with high specificity and sensitivity. Broadly in line with IMGT annotations, most TCR beta V segments showed up in productive rearrangements about 90% or about 30% of the time in an earlier analysis of a few hundred of the donors. Approximately 16 rarely observed V segments, including chromosome 9 orphons, were excluded from the earlier analysis of 550 to 700 of the donors because counts were too low. The sequencing pipeline was judged likely to have produced a cluster of highly shared sequence variants as a technical artifact. This cohort had only TCR beta chains sequenced, and the lack of alpha or paired-chain data limited which features could be detected. Because the 87-base-pair reads could not distinguish some IMGT-functional V segments, including TRBV6-2 and TRBV6-3, those segments were excluded. A further reported finding was that TCR beta sequences accurately predicted the HLA-A and HLA-B alleles for most subjects in the first cohort. Strong co-occurrence of HLA alleles, especially DR and DQ, made assigning TCR associations to individual alleles difficult. Compared with the approximately 720-donor mean, donors in an Asian-associated ancestry cluster had fewer N-insertions in productive TCRs, according to a later genetic analysis. Correlated functional status among segregating V segments might reflect linkage disequilibrium, but an unknown experimental factor could not be ruled out. Sequencing depth was assumed to be roughly uniform across donors in the presence/absence analyses, though that assumption may not hold. Most TCR sequences were observed very rarely across donors, whereas some public TCRs were present in many individuals. The study gave a list of some 150 TCR beta chains associated with cytomegalovirus. HLA typing was unavailable for some donors at each locus, so association tests used only the typed subset. Several of the top co-occurrence clusters appeared to be linked to parvovirus B19, influenza, CMV and Epstein-Barr virus, according to a later analysis. In a later analysis, TCR association rates were found to vary across HLA loci, with the most associated TCRs seen for DRB1 alleles and the fewest for HLA-C alleles. A later analysis found that most CMV-associated TCR beta chains appeared HLA-restricted, with HLA associations seemingly driven largely by CMV exposure. In a later analysis, HLA-associated TCR beta chains showed more clonal expansion and lower generation probabilities than non-associated chains that were equally common. V-gene and J-gene trimming of TCR beta chains was associated with a missense DCLRE1C variant in a later genetic analysis, and the association was replicated in an independent cohort. It was suggested by the authors that the approach could potentially be generalized to other disease states and immunological phenotypes. Immune exposure information for the cohort was limited to CMV serostatus. In a later analysis, some 17,000 TCR beta sequences were associated with specific HLA alleles at a false discovery rate of 0.05. In vitro tests confirmed that a few of the cytomegalovirus-associated TCR beta chains recognize cytomegalovirus antigens.

This clonotype was sampled from a young woman in good health and CMV-seropositive. Sample: PBMCs. This chain joins TRBV5-1 to TRBJ2-3; 12 middle bases align to TRBD2. The CDR3 reads CASSLSPSGGGTDTQYF. The sequenced DNA: TGCGCCAGCAGCTTGAGTCCTAGCGGGGGGGGCACAGATACGCAGTATTTT.